The rows below give T cell receptor beta chains drawn from one sample of a study of response to subunit inactivated influenza vaccine. One entry per CDR3 protein results from TCRdb running MiXCR on the RT-PCR reads. The profile shows around 750,000 distinct CDR3 sequences, about 20% of them singletons. Specimen: PBMCs from blood, collected more than 4 days after vaccination. Receptors originate from a man aged 50 or older who received an inactivated influenza vaccine. Each CDR3 is given without its conserved first and last residue. The order of the fields is J gene, clone size, V gene, CDR3 protein. Where a row states a size, it is once, few, many or the class of an expanded clone; other rows omit it.

>TRBJ2-3|many|TRBV28
ASSLLPGYPDTQY
>TRBJ2-3|few|TRBV20-1
SARGPSGGRHTDTQY
>TRBJ2-4|.|TRBV28
ASSLVFGREGKNIQY
>TRBJ2-3|few|TRBV7-8
ASSLEREGADTQY
>TRBJ2-2|.|TRBV2
ASSNTPTDTGELF
>TRBJ1-5|few|TRBV6-5
ASSYVGGISGQPQH
>TRBJ1-4|.|TRBV2
ASKDGRGNEKLF
>TRBJ1-1|.|TRBV4-3
ASSDRGLNTEAF
>TRBJ2-1|.|TRBV5-5
ASSLVVLGVIYNEQF
>TRBJ2-5|.|TRBV5-1
ASSPLSGQETQY
>TRBJ2-1|few|TRBV25-1
ASSTGVAGGDNEQF
>TRBJ2-1|.|TRBV20-1
SARDPGSSYNEQF
>TRBJ2-7|.|TRBV12-3/TRBV12-4
ASRGATGIHYEQY
>TRBJ2-3|.|TRBV28
ASSLLAGAYTDTQY